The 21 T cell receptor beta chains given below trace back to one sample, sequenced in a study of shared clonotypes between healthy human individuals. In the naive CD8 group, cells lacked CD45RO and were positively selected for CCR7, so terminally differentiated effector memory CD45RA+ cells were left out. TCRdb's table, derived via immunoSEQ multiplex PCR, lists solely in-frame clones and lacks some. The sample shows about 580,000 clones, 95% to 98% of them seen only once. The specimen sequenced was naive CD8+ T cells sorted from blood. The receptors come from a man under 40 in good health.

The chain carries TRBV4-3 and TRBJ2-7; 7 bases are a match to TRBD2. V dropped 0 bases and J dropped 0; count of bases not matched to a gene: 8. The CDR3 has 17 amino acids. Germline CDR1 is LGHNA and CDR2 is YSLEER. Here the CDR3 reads CASSQDRFGGSSYEQYF. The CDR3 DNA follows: TGCGCCAGCAGCCAAGATCGATTCGGGGGGAGCTCCTACGAGCAGTACTTC.

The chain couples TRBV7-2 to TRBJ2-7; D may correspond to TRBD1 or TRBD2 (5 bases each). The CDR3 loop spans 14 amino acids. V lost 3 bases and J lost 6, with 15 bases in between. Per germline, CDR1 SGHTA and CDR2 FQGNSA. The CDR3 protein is CASSLPGPLFEQYF. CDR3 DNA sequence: TGTGCCAGCAGCTTGCCGGGACCTCTTTTCGAGCAGTACTTC.

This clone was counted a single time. The CDR3 region has the DNA TGTGCCAGCAGGGAGGGGGAGACCCAGTACTTC. This sequence encodes CASREGETQYF. J is TRBJ2-5 and V is TRBV25-1; D might be TRBD2 (6 bases). CDR1 is MGHDK and CDR2 is SYGVNS in the germline V gene. The CDR3 spans 11 residues. V lost 6 bases to trimming and J lost 5 bases, with 7 bases between them.

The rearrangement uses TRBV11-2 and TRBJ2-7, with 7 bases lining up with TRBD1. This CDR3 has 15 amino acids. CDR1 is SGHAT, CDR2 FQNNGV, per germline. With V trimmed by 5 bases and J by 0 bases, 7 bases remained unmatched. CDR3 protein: CASSPAPGGSYEQYF. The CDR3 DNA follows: TGTGCCAGCAGCCCGGCCCCAGGGGGCTCCTACGAGCAGTACTTC. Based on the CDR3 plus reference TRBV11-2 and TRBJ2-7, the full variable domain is EAGVAQSPRYKIIEKRQSVAFWCNPISGHATLYWYQQILGQGPKLLIQFQNNGVVDDSQLPKDRFSAERLKGVDSTLKIQPAKLEDSAVYLCASSPAPGGSYEQYFGPGTRLTVT.

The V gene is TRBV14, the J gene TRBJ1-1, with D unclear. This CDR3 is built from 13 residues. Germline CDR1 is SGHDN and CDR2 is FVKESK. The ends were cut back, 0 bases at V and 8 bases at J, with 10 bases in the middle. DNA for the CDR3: TGTGCCAGCAGCCAAGAGTACTGGGAGGAAGCTTTCTTT. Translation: CASSQEYWEEAFF.

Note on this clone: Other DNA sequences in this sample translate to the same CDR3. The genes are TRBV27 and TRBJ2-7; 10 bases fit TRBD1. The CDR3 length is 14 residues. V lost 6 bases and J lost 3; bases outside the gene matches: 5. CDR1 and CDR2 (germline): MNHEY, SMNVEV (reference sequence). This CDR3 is CASSFGTGDYEQYF. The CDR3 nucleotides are TGTGCCAGCAGCTTCGGGACAGGGGACTACGAGCAGTACTTC.

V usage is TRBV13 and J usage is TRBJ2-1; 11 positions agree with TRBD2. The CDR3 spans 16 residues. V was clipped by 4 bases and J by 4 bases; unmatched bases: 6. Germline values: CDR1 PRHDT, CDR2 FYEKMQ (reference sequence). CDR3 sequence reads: CASSSLLAGGYNEQFF. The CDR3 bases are TGTGCCAGCAGCTCCCTCCTAGCGGGAGGATACAATGAGCAGTTCTTC.

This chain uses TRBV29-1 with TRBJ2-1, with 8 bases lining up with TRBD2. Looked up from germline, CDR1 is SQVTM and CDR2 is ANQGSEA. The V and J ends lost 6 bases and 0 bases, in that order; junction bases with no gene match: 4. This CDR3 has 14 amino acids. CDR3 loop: CSVFSGASYNEQFF. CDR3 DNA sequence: TGCAGCGTCTTTAGCGGGGCCTCCTACAATGAGCAGTTCTTC.

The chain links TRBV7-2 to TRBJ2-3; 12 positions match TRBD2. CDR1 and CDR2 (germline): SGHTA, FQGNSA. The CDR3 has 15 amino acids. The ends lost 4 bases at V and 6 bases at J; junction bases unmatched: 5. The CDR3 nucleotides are TGTGCCAGCAGCTCAAAGGGACTAGCGGGCGATACGCAGTATTTT. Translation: CASSSKGLAGDTQYF.

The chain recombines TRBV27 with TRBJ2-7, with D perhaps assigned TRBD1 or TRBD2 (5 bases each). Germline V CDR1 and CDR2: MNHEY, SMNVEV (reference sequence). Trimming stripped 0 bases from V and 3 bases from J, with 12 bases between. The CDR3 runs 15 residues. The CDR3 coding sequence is TGTGCCAGCAGTTTATCAGGGGACGGGAACTACGAGCAGTACTTC. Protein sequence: CASSLSGDGNYEQYF.

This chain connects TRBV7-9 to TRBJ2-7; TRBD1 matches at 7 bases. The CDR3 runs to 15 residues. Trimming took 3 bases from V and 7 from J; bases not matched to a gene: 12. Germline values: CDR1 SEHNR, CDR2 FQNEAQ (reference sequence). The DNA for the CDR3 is TGTGCCAGCAGCTTCTCCCGGGACAGCGCCACGGAGCAGTACTTC. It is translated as CASSFSRDSATEQYF. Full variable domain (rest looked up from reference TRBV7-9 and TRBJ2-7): DTGVSQNPRHKITKRGQNVTFRCDPISEHNRLYWYRQTLGQGPEFLTYFQNEAQLEKSRLLSDRFSAERPKGSFSTLEIQRTEQGDSAMYLCASSFSRDSATEQYFGPGTRLTVT.

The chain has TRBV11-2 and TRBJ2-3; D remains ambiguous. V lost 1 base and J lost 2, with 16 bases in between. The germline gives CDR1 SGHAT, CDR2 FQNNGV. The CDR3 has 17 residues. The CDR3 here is CASSLAAPRRTTDTQYF. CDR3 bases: TGTGCCAGCAGCTTAGCGGCCCCCCGGAGAACCACAGATACGCAGTATTTT.

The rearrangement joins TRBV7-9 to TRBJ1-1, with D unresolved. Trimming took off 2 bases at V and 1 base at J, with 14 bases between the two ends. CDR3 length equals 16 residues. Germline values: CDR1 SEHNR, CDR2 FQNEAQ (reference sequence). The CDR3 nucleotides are TGTGCCAGCAGCTTACGGGCGACAATGGAGAACACTGAAGCTTTCTTT. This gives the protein CASSLRATMENTEAFF. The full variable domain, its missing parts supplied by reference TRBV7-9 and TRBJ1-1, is DTGVSQNPRHKITKRGQNVTFRCDPISEHNRLYWYRQTLGQGPEFLTYFQNEAQLEKSRLLSDRFSAERPKGSFSTLEIQRTEQGDSAMYLCASSLRATMENTEAFFGQGTRLTVV.

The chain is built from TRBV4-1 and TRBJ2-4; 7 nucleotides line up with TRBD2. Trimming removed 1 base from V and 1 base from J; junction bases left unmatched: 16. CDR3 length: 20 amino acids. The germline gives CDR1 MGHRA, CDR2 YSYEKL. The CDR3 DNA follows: TGCGCCAGCAGCCAAGTTGGGCGGGAGCTAGGGTCGGGTGCCAAAAACATTCAGTACTTC. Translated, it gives CASSQVGRELGSGAKNIQYF.

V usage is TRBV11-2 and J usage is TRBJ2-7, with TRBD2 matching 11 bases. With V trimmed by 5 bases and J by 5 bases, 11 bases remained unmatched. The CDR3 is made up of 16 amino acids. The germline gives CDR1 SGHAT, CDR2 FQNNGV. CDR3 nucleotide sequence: TGTGCCAGCAGCCCGATAACTAGCGGGAGACGCAACGAGCAGTACTTC. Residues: CASSPITSGRRNEQYF.

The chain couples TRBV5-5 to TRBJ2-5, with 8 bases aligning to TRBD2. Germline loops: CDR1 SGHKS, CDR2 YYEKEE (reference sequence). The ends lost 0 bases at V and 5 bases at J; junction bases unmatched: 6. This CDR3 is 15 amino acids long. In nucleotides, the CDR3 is TGTGCCAGCAGCTTGGGGCTAGCGGGTCTCGAGACCCAGTACTTC. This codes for CASSLGLAGLETQYF.

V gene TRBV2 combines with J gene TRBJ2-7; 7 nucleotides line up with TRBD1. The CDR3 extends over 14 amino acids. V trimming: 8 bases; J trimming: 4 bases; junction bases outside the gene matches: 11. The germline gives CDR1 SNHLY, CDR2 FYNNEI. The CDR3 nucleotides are TGTGCCAGCTTAGACAGGGCTGAGGATTACGAGCAGTACTTC. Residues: CASLDRAEDYEQYF.

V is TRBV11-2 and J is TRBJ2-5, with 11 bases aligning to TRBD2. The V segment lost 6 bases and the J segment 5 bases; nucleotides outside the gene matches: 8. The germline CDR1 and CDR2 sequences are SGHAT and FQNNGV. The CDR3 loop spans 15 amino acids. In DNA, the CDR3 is TGTGCCAGCAGTCCGACTAGCGGGATGGGGGAGACCCAGTACTTC. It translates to CASSPTSGMGETQYF.

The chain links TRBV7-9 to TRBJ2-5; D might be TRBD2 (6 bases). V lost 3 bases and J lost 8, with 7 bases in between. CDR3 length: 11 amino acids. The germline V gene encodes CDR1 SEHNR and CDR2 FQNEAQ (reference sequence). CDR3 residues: CASSLGGTQYF. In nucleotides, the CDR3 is TGTGCCAGCAGCTTGGGGGGAACCCAGTACTTC.

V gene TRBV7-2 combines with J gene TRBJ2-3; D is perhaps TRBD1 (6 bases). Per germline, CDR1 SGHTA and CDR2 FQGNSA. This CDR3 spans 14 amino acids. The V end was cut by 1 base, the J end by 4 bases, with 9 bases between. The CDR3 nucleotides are TGTGCCAGCAGCTTAGGGGCAGGGGCAGATACGCAGTATTTT. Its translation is CASSLGAGADTQYF.

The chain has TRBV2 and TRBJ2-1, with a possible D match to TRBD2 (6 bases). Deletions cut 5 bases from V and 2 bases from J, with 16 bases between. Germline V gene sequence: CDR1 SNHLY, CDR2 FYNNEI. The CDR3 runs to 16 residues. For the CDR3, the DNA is TGTGCCAGCAGTCCAGGGTTGCGGGACGCCTACAATGAGCAGTTCTTC. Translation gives CASSPGLRDAYNEQFF.